This T cell receptor beta chain derives from a study of shared clonotypes between healthy human individuals. Looking at the study overall: Per donor, CD8 memory used one plate, CD8 naive used two, CD4 memory used three and CD4 naive used three.

Findings and limits, study-wide: Clonotypes that were shared across a few donors made up roughly 5.2% of naive CD4 clonotypes. Generation probability values for non-shared clonotypes were lower than those for clonotypes shared by all four donors. The authors sampled blood alone, and tissue repertoires likely differ.

CD8 cells classed as naive were CD45RO-negative and positively selected for CCR7, excluding terminally differentiated effector memory CD45RA+ cells. Points on this clone: Its antigen remains unknown.

Using immunoSEQ multiplex PCR, the repertoire was profiled, and TCRdb retains in-frame clones only, with some absent. The sample contains around 700,000 clones, 92% of which appear only once. Sequencing was performed on naive CD8+ T cells sorted from blood. The receptor was derived from a man younger than 40 in good health.

The CDR3 DNA reads as TGCGCCAGCAGCCAAGGAGGACAGATGATAGGGCCCCGAAATGAGCAGTTCTTC. Its translation is CASSQGGQMIGPRNEQFF. This chain connects TRBV4-1 to TRBJ2-1; a possible D gene is TRBD1 (6 bases). The CDR3 runs 18 residues. V lost 1 base, J lost 7 bases, and 23 bases lay in between. CDR1 MGHRA and CDR2 YSYEKL come from the germline V gene.